This T cell receptor (beta chain) stems from a study of blood T cells in healthy people across ages. V lost 5 bases to trimming and J lost 3 bases, with 14 bases between them. The CDR3 extends over 15 amino acids. In germline, CDR1 is SNHLY, CDR2 FYNNEI. The authors ran a second PCR of about 7 to 11 cycles using a sample-barcoded 5' primer and a J-beta primer mix. TCRdb re-called the 5' RACE reads through MiXCR, storing one row per CDR3 protein. This repertoire shows about 640,000 distinct CDR3 sequences, approximately 59% found once; its top ten account for roughly 34%. The source of this sequence is a man in his sixties in good health. The chain joins TRBV2 to TRBJ2-1, with a weak D call TRBD1 (6 bases). The material sequenced was blood. This CDR3 reads CASSRGQTGYNEQFF. The CDR3 DNA sequence: TGTGCCAGCAGTCGAGGTCAGACAGGCTACAATGAGCAGTTCTTC.